Below, 24 T cell receptor beta chains from the same sample are listed, as sequenced in a study of PD-L1 blockade in urothelial cancer. The method was immunoSEQ multiplex PCR; TCRdb's version includes in-frame clones alone and lacks a portion of them. This sample yields 45,000 to 60,000 clones, of which around nine tenths are seen a single time; less than 2.5% belongs to the top ten. Time point noted: peripheral blood 6 weeks after treatment start. Sequenced here: PBMCs, sampled around atezolizumab (anti-PD-L1) treatment. These receptors were obtained from a man aged 60-69 years with urothelial cancer.

The chain joins TRBV5-1 to TRBJ2-5; D perhaps matches TRBD2 (5 bases). V was trimmed by 1 base and J by 5 bases, leaving 6 bases between them. The CDR3 runs to 12 residues. Germline V gene data show CDR1 as SGHRS and CDR2 as YFSETQ. CDR3 in DNA: TGCGCCAGCAGCTTGAGGGAGGAGACCCAGTACTTC. It specifies CASSLREETQYF.

The chain carries TRBV18 and TRBJ1-1; the D gene is possibly TRBD1 (5 bases). Germline CDR1 KGHSH, CDR2 LQKENI. V was trimmed by 3 bases and J by 0 bases, leaving 17 bases between them. This CDR3 has 17 residues. DNA for the CDR3: TGTGCCAGCTCACCCTCGACAGCCGGGTTCATGAACACTGAAGCTTTCTTT. Its translation: CASSPSTAGFMNTEAFF.

CDR3 protein: CASRNGGPGANVLTF. CDR3 nucleotide sequence: TGTGCCAGCAGGAACGGGGGACCTGGGGCCAACGTCCTGACTTTC. The chain recombines TRBV27 with TRBJ2-6, with D possibly matching TRBD2 (6 bases). The CDR3 is 15 amino acids. CDR1 is MNHEY, CDR2 SMNVEV, per germline (reference sequence). Trimming stripped 6 bases from V and 2 bases from J, with 11 bases between.

This CDR3 reads CASSLGGRLFNQPQHF. The CDR3 DNA follows: TGTGCCAGCAGCTTGGGAGGTCGTCTCTTTAATCAGCCCCAGCATTTT. The chain has TRBV5-6 and TRBJ1-5; D not certain. V was shortened by 0 bases and J by 4 bases, with 14 bases between the two germline ends. The CDR3 runs 16 residues. Germline lookup yields CDR1 SGHDT and CDR2 YYEEEE.

The V call is TRBV4-1, the J call TRBJ2-1; 10 bases fit TRBD2. The CDR3 has 14 residues. In germline, CDR1 is MGHRA, CDR2 YSYEKL. Trimming cost V 0 bases and J 7 bases; bases outside gene matches: 0. The CDR3, as DNA: TGCGCCAGCAGCCAAGAGACTAGCGGGAATGAGCAGTTCTTC. This gives the protein CASSQETSGNEQFF.

This chain connects TRBV9 to TRBJ1-2, with TRBD1 matching over 11 bases. Unmatched junction bases numbered 3, after V lost 3 bases and J lost 5 bases. The CDR3 length is 14 residues. Germline values: CDR1 SGDLS, CDR2 YYNGEE. CDR3 region: CASSAGQGAYGYTF. The CDR3 region has the DNA TGTGCCAGCAGCGCTGGACAGGGGGCTTATGGCTACACCTTC. Using reference TRBV9 and TRBJ1-2 for the parts outside the CDR3, the full variable domain is DSGVTQTPKHLITATGQRVTLRCSPRSGDLSVYWYQQSLDQGLQFLIQYYNGEERAKGNILERFSAQQFPDLHSELNLSSLELGDSALYFCASSAGQGAYGYTFGSGTRLTVV.

This sequence joins TRBV27 and TRBJ2-3; 10 bases fit TRBD2. Germline lookup yields CDR1 MNHEY and CDR2 SMNVEV (reference sequence). Trimming at V came to 5 bases and at J to 1 base, leaving 3 bases not matched to a gene. This CDR3 comprises 15 residues. The CDR3 coding sequence is TGTGCCAGCAGTCTCGGGACTAGCGGCACAGATACGCAGTATTTT. This sequence encodes CASSLGTSGTDTQYF.

The chain has TRBV5-1 and TRBJ1-5; tentative D call: TRBD1 (5 bases). The CDR3 is 16 residues long. The germline V gene has CDR1 SGHRS and CDR2 YFSETQ. V was cut by 4 bases and J by 0 bases, with 14 bases left in between. CDR3: CASSPGGILSNQPQHF. Written as DNA, the CDR3 is TGCGCCAGCAGCCCCGGGGGGATCCTTAGCAATCAGCCCCAGCATTTT. Looking up the rest from reference TRBV5-1 and TRBJ1-5 gives the full variable domain: KAGVTQTPRYLIKTRGQQVTLSCSPISGHRSVSWYQQTPGQGLQFLFEYFSETQRNKGNFPGRFSGRQFSNSRSEMNVSTLELGDSALYLCASSPGGILSNQPQHFGDGTRLSIL.

V and J are TRBV10-2 and TRBJ2-7; 9 bases agree with TRBD1. V shed 0 bases, J shed 6 bases, and the junction held 9 bases outside the gene matches. Per germline, CDR1 WSHSY and CDR2 SAAADI. The CDR3 is made up of 16 amino acids. In nucleotides, the CDR3 is TGCGCCAGCAGTGAGTCGGGGACAGGGTTATACTCCGAGCAGTACTTC. It specifies CASSESGTGLYSEQYF.

The gene calls are TRBV25-1 and TRBJ2-2; 7 bases align to TRBD2. This CDR3 is built from 15 residues. Germline lookup yields CDR1 MGHDK and CDR2 SYGVNS. Germline trimming cut 1 base from V and 3 bases from J; bases unmatched to any gene: 2. The CDR3 spells CASSELGRDTGELFF. The CDR3 DNA reads TGTGCCAGCAGTGAATTAGGGAGGGACACCGGGGAGCTGTTTTTT.

The chain carries TRBV6-5 and TRBJ2-1, with D perhaps matching TRBD2 (6 bases). The germline V gene has CDR1 MNHEY and CDR2 SVGAGI. This CDR3 is built from 13 residues. With 4 bases removed from V and 5 bases from J, the gap between germline ends came to 9 bases. DNA for the CDR3: TGTGCCAGCAGTTTGGCGGGAAACAATGAGCAGTTCTTC. This translates into CASSLAGNNEQFF.

About this clone: The sample has other DNA sequences that encode this CDR3 too. The V gene is TRBV2, the J gene TRBJ2-7; 12 nucleotides match TRBD2. The germline V gene encodes CDR1 SNHLY and CDR2 FYNNEI. CDR3 length: 15 residues. Trimming cost V 3 bases and J 2 bases; bases outside gene matches: 2. DNA of the CDR3: TGTGCCAGCAGTGAGCTAGCGGGAGGGCCCTACGAGCAGTACTTC. Translated, it gives CASSELAGGPYEQYF.

V is TRBV10-3 and J is TRBJ2-7; 8 bases fit TRBD2. This CDR3 has 15 residues. The trim removed 5 bases at V and 3 bases at J, leaving 9 bases unmatched. Germline V gene lookup returns CDR1 ENHRY and CDR2 SYGVKD. CDR3: CAISPTSAEVYEQYF. CDR3 in DNA: TGTGCCATCAGTCCGACTAGCGCGGAGGTCTACGAGCAGTACTTC.

This chain links TRBV4-3 with TRBJ2-5; 7 nucleotides agree with TRBD1. CDR1 LGHNA and CDR2 YSLEER come from the germline V gene. Trimming removed 0 bases from V and 5 bases from J; junction bases left unmatched: 6. This CDR3 has 15 amino acids. This CDR3 is CASSQDGGRGETQYF. In DNA form, the CDR3 reads TGCGCCAGCAGCCAAGATGGGGGCAGGGGGGAGACCCAGTACTTC.

The CDR3 region is CASSLTAPDTQYF. The CDR3 DNA sequence: TGTGCCAGCAGTTTAACTGCGCCAGATACGCAGTATTTT. V and J are TRBV28 and TRBJ2-3; D unclear. The germline CDR1 and CDR2 sequences are MDHEN and SYDVKM. V was trimmed by 2 bases and J by 4 bases, leaving 7 bases between them. The length of the CDR3 is 13 residues.

A single count supports this clone. The gene calls are TRBV19 and TRBJ2-3; 8 bases line up with TRBD1. This CDR3 contains 15 residues. V was pared by 5 bases and J by 3 bases, with 7 bases of the junction left unmatched. In germline, CDR1 is LNHDA, CDR2 SQIVND (reference sequence). The CDR3 spells CASSLGQGTTDTQYF. The CDR3, as DNA: TGTGCCAGTAGTCTCGGACAGGGTACGACAGATACGCAGTATTTT.

The J gene is TRBJ1-2, the V gene TRBV11-2; D is unclear. Trimming removed 1 base from V and 0 bases from J, with 6 bases in between. CDR1 SGHAT and CDR2 FQNNGV come from the germline V gene. The CDR3 spans 14 residues. CDR3 in DNA: TGTGCCAGCAGCTTAGTGGCAGCTAACTATGGCTACACCTTC. Translation: CASSLVAANYGYTF.

This clone was detected only once. As DNA, the CDR3 is TGTGCCAGTAGTCTACGGACAGATTCTAACTATGGCTACACCTTC. The encoded protein is CASSLRTDSNYGYTF. This chain connects TRBV19 to TRBJ1-2, with TRBD1 as a possible D gene (6 bases). The V gene lost 5 bases and the J gene lost 0 bases, with 13 bases spanning the gap. The CDR3 is made up of 15 amino acids. The germline V gene encodes CDR1 LNHDA and CDR2 SQIVND (reference sequence).

The rearrangement uses TRBV5-1 and TRBJ2-1; TRBD2 matches 10 bases. Germline assignment: CDR1 SGHRS and CDR2 YFSETQ. CDR3 size: 16 residues. J was trimmed by 9 bases and V by 0 bases; bases with no gene match: 9. CDR3 sequence (DNA): TGCGCCAGCAGCTTGGACCCCAGCGGGGGGGCAGCTGAGCAGTTCTTC. It codes for CASSLDPSGGAAEQFF.

The chain links TRBV14 to TRBJ1-1, with D perhaps matching TRBD1 (5 bases). Germline CDR1 is SGHDN and CDR2 is FVKESK. V gave up 4 bases and J gave up 12 bases, with 21 bases separating them. This CDR3 spans 14 amino acids. CDR3 residues: CASSLGGVGRSTFF. For the CDR3, the DNA is TGTGCCAGCAGCCTTGGGGGGGTCGGTCGATCGACTTTCTTT.

This chain connects TRBV18 to TRBJ2-5, with D tentatively TRBD1 (5 bases). CDR3 length: 16 amino acids. Per germline, CDR1 KGHSH and CDR2 LQKENI. Trimming took 0 bases from V and 0 from J, leaving 11 bases between them. The CDR3 nucleotides read TGTGCCAGCTCACCACCGCAACAGGCAAACCAAGAGACCCAGTACTTC. This encodes CASSPPQQANQETQYF.

This chain connects TRBV7-7 to TRBJ2-5; 7 bases map to TRBD2. V shed 5 bases and J 4 bases; nucleotides not matched to a gene: 19. Germline loops: CDR1 SSHAT, CDR2 FNYEAQ (reference sequence). The CDR3 consists of 18 residues. The CDR3 DNA reads as TGTGCCAGCAGCCCCCGGGCTAGCGGCTTACTCGTCCCAGAGACCCAGTACTTC. Encoded protein: CASSPRASGLLVPETQYF. Combining the CDR3 with reference TRBV7-7 and TRBJ2-5 gives the whole variable domain GAGVSQSPRYKVTKRGQDVTLRCDPISSHATLYWYQQALGQGPEFLTYFNYEAQPDKSGLPSDRFSAERPEGSISTLTIQRTEQRDSAMYRCASSPRASGLLVPETQYFGPGTRLLVL.

The chain carries TRBV11-2 and TRBJ1-1; TRBD1 is a possible D gene (5 bases). Germline V gene data show CDR1 as SGHAT and CDR2 as FQNNGV. V lost 2 bases and J lost 4, with 11 bases in between. This CDR3 has 14 amino acids. The CDR3 DNA reads as TGTGCCAGCAGCTTACCTACAGGTTCCACTGAAGCTTTCTTT. Amino acids: CASSLPTGSTEAFF.

This chain links TRBV5-6 with TRBJ2-2; 10 nucleotides align to TRBD1. The CDR3 consists of 16 residues. Germline V gene lookup returns CDR1 SGHDT and CDR2 YYEEEE. The V and J ends lost 1 base and 4 bases, in that order; junction bases with no gene match: 4. CDR3 nucleotides: TGTGCCAGCAGCTTGTTGGGACAGGGGATCACCGGGGAGCTGTTTTTT. Encoded protein: CASSLLGQGITGELFF.